The clone carrying this T cell receptor beta chain showed up just a few times. Its antigen is unidentified. The record originates from a study of T cell repertoires in aging, cancer and after chemotherapy. Study-level information: Donor ages fell into six groups from 30 or younger up to 70 or older.

TCR beta rearrangements were amplified from peripheral blood genomic DNA. TRB rearrangements spanning V, D and J were amplified using mixed TRB-A/B primers. TCRdb itself ran the multiplex PCR reads through MiXCR, one entry per CDR3 protein. The data hold about 1,800 distinct CDR3 sequences, with approximately 60% observed a single time. The germline CDR1 and CDR2 sequences are MNHEY and SVGAGI. V lost 2 bases to trimming and J lost 6 bases; unmatched junction nucleotides: 3. The CDR3 contains 13 residues. Regarding the study as a whole: In healthy donors, age-related TCR diversity loss mainly reflected lost richness. Age-matched healthy donors had significantly more diverse, less clonal blood TCR repertoires than untreated cancer patients.

The rearrangement links TRBV6-5 to TRBJ1-2, with 7 bases matching TRBD1. This TCR was recovered from a human donor with a blood cancer. The sample was blood. Written as DNA, the CDR3 is TGTGCCAGCAGTTACGACAGGGTCCATGGCTACACCTTC. This codes for CASSYDRVHGYTF.